The rows below give T cell receptor beta chains drawn from one sample of a study of graft-versus-host responses after intestinal transplantation. What these receptors recognize is not known. Produced via immunoSEQ multiplex PCR; TCRdb's table is partial and in-frame only. Seen here are about 110,000 clones, more than 85% observed once, and the top ten hold 1.2%. The sample consisted of unstimulated CD8+ T cells sorted from spleen or lymph node cells, taken before transplant. Receptors originate from a human donor who was the organ donor for an intestinal transplant. Both conserved end residues are part of each CDR3. A D gene is named only where the DNA matches it firmly. Clone size is stated in some rows and not others, as once, few, many or a class when expanded.

v_call: TRBV9
clone_size: .
j_call: TRBJ2-2
d_call: .
cdr3_nt: TGTGCCAGCAGCGTAGATCCCGGAGGACAGAACACCGGGGAGCTGTTTTTT
cdr3_aa: CASSVDPGGQNTGELFF

v_call: TRBV5-1
clone_size: .
j_call: TRBJ2-5
d_call: TRBD1
cdr3_nt: TGCGCCAGCAGCGGAATCCGGGACAGTGGATTTTCGACCCAGTACTTC
cdr3_aa: CASSGIRDSGFSTQYF

v_call: TRBV19
clone_size: .
j_call: TRBJ2-2
d_call: TRBD2
cdr3_nt: TGTGCCAGTAGTACGCTAGCGGAACTACCTCCTCCGAGCACCGGGGAGCTGTTTTTT
cdr3_aa: CASSTLAELPPPSTGELFF

v_call: TRBV30
clone_size: .
j_call: TRBJ2-2
d_call: TRBD1
cdr3_nt: TGTGCCTGGAGTGGACAGGGCACCGGGGAGCTGTTTTTT
cdr3_aa: CAWSGQGTGELFF

v_call: TRBV29-1
clone_size: .
j_call: TRBJ2-2
d_call: .
cdr3_nt: TGCAGCGTTCCGGTCGAGGACACCGGGGAGCTGTTTTTT
cdr3_aa: CSVPVEDTGELFF

v_call: TRBV10-3
clone_size: .
j_call: TRBJ1-1
d_call: .
cdr3_nt: TGTGCCATCAGTGAGTTAGGGACCCGCGGGGAAGCTTTCTTT
cdr3_aa: CAISELGTRGEAFF

v_call: TRBV4-2
clone_size: .
j_call: TRBJ2-1
d_call: .
cdr3_nt: TGTGCCAGCAGCCAAGATGGGCGAGCGGCAAACAATGAGCAGTTCTTC
cdr3_aa: CASSQDGRAANNEQFF

v_call: TRBV19
clone_size: .
j_call: TRBJ2-1
d_call: TRBD2
cdr3_nt: TGTGCCAGTGGAGCGGGAGGCTCCTACAATGAGCAGTTCTTC
cdr3_aa: CASGAGGSYNEQFF

v_call: TRBV7-9
clone_size: .
j_call: TRBJ2-5
d_call: .
cdr3_nt: TGTGCCAGCAGCTTATCGGGTGGGACCCAAGAGACCCAGTACTTC
cdr3_aa: CASSLSGGTQETQYF

v_call: TRBV1
clone_size: .
j_call: TRBJ1-5
d_call: .
cdr3_nt: TGCACCAGCAGCCAAGATACCGGACAGGGAAAACAGCCCCAGCATTTT
cdr3_aa: CTSSQDTGQGKQPQHF

v_call: TRBV7-9
clone_size: .
j_call: TRBJ2-1
d_call: .
cdr3_nt: TGTGCCAGCAGCTTAGGAATCCCCTACAATGAGCAGTTCTTC
cdr3_aa: CASSLGIPYNEQFF

v_call: TRBV7-2
clone_size: .
j_call: TRBJ2-3
d_call: TRBD2
cdr3_nt: TGTGCCAGCAGCCTAACCGGGACTAGCGGTTTTCGCACAGATACGCAGTATTTT
cdr3_aa: CASSLTGTSGFRTDTQYF

v_call: TRBV9
clone_size: .
j_call: TRBJ2-1
d_call: .
cdr3_nt: TGTGCCAGCAGCGCCGGGACCTCGTACAATGAGCAGTTCTTC
cdr3_aa: CASSAGTSYNEQFF

v_call: TRBV5-4
clone_size: .
j_call: TRBJ2-2
d_call: .
cdr3_nt: TGTGCCAGCAGCTTAAACAGGAACACCGGGGAGCTGTTTTTT
cdr3_aa: CASSLNRNTGELFF

v_call: TRBV7-9
clone_size: .
j_call: TRBJ2-1
d_call: .
cdr3_nt: TGTGCCAGCAGCCCCCCGCGGGCCTGGGAGCAGTTCTTC
cdr3_aa: CASSPPRAWEQFF

v_call: TRBV19
clone_size: .
j_call: TRBJ2-1
d_call: TRBD2
cdr3_nt: TGTGCCAGTAAAACTAGCGGGAGTTACAATGAGCAGTTCTTC
cdr3_aa: CASKTSGSYNEQFF

v_call: TRBV5-6
clone_size: .
j_call: TRBJ2-1
d_call: .
cdr3_nt: TGTGCCAGCAAGAGGGCCCCTCCCCACAATGAGCAGTTCTTC
cdr3_aa: CASKRAPPHNEQFF

v_call: TRBV7-6
clone_size: .
j_call: TRBJ1-1
d_call: .
cdr3_nt: TGTGCCAGCAGCTTAGGGCTTGGGTTGAACACTGAAGCTTTCTTT
cdr3_aa: CASSLGLGLNTEAFF

v_call: TRBV28
clone_size: .
j_call: TRBJ1-5
d_call: .
cdr3_nt: TGTGCCAGCAGTTCCAAGTCCCTTAGCAGTGGGCTTTTCTATCGTAGTCAGCCCCAGCATTTT
cdr3_aa: CASSSKSLSSGLFYRSQPQHF

v_call: TRBV27
clone_size: .
j_call: TRBJ2-7
d_call: .
cdr3_nt: TGTGCCAGCAGTCCCCCGTTAACCCACGAGCAGTACTTC
cdr3_aa: CASSPPLTHEQYF

v_call: TRBV6-6
clone_size: .
j_call: TRBJ1-1
d_call: .
cdr3_nt: TGTGCCAGCAGTTACTCAATGGCGCCCACCGTTATGGCTTTCTTT
cdr3_aa: CASSYSMAPTVMAFF

v_call: TRBV9
clone_size: .
j_call: TRBJ2-4
d_call: .
cdr3_nt: TGTGCCAGCAGCGTAGGAGGAGGCCCGAACCAAAACATTCAGTACTTC
cdr3_aa: CASSVGGGPNQNIQYF

v_call: TRBV5-1
clone_size: .
j_call: TRBJ2-1
d_call: .
cdr3_nt: TGCGCCAGCAGCTTTATCCCCAACTCGGTCAATGAGCAGTTCTTC
cdr3_aa: CASSFIPNSVNEQFF

v_call: TRBV19
clone_size: .
j_call: TRBJ2-5
d_call: .
cdr3_nt: TGTGCCAGTAGTACAGGGGGAGGAGAGACCCAGTACTTC
cdr3_aa: CASSTGGGETQYF

v_call: TRBV18
clone_size: .
j_call: TRBJ1-2
d_call: TRBD1
cdr3_nt: TGTGCCAGCTCACCCGTTGACAGGGCCTATGGCTACACCTTC
cdr3_aa: CASSPVDRAYGYTF

v_call: TRBV30
clone_size: .
j_call: TRBJ1-1
d_call: .
cdr3_nt: TGTGCCTGGATGGTTCAGCCTGAAGCTTTCTTT
cdr3_aa: CAWMVQPEAFF

v_call: TRBV30
clone_size: .
j_call: TRBJ1-1
d_call: .
cdr3_nt: TGTGCCTGGAGTGCGTACGACAGTGAGGACACTGAAGCTTTCTTT
cdr3_aa: CAWSAYDSEDTEAFF

v_call: TRBV6-1
clone_size: .
j_call: TRBJ1-5
d_call: .
cdr3_nt: TGTGCCAGCAGTGAACCCGTAAGGAGGGACTCTTACAATCAGCCCCAGCATTTT
cdr3_aa: CASSEPVRRDSYNQPQHF

v_call: TRBV28
clone_size: .
j_call: TRBJ1-2
d_call: TRBD1
cdr3_nt: TGTGCCAGCAGTTTCCCCGCAGGGGGAAGAGGCTACACCTTC
cdr3_aa: CASSFPAGGRGYTF

v_call: TRBV19
clone_size: .
j_call: TRBJ2-7
d_call: TRBD2
cdr3_nt: TGTGCCAGTAGTCCTAGCGGGAGGGCCTCTTACGAGCAGTACTTC
cdr3_aa: CASSPSGRASYEQYF

v_call: TRBV27
clone_size: .
j_call: TRBJ2-7
d_call: TRBD1
cdr3_nt: TGTGCCAGCAGTGGCATGGGACAGCCCATTTACGAGCAGTACTTC
cdr3_aa: CASSGMGQPIYEQYF

v_call: TRBV2
clone_size: .
j_call: TRBJ2-4
d_call: TRBD2
cdr3_nt: TGTGCCAGCAGGGGCCGGACTAGCGCAACTTGGCGGGCCAAAAACATTCAGTACTTC
cdr3_aa: CASRGRTSATWRAKNIQYF

v_call: TRBV10-2
clone_size: .
j_call: TRBJ1-5
d_call: .
cdr3_nt: TGCGCCAGCAGTGAAGGGTACCGCAATCAGCCCCAGCATTTT
cdr3_aa: CASSEGYRNQPQHF

v_call: TRBV5-6
clone_size: .
j_call: TRBJ1-2
d_call: TRBD1
cdr3_nt: TGTGCCAGCTCTGGACAGGGAGCGTTTGGCTACACCTTC
cdr3_aa: CASSGQGAFGYTF

v_call: TRBV4-3
clone_size: .
j_call: TRBJ2-1
d_call: TRBD2
cdr3_nt: TGCGCCAGCAGCCAAAATAGCGGGAACCGGAATGAGCAGTTCTTC
cdr3_aa: CASSQNSGNRNEQFF

v_call: TRBV13
clone_size: .
j_call: TRBJ2-5
d_call: .
cdr3_nt: TGTGCCAGCAACAAGGCGGCTCGGGAGACCCAGTACTTC
cdr3_aa: CASNKAARETQYF

v_call: TRBV7-9
clone_size: .
j_call: TRBJ2-7
d_call: .
cdr3_nt: TGTGCCAGCAGCTTAGCGCCAGGAGCCTACTACGAGCAGTACTTC
cdr3_aa: CASSLAPGAYYEQYF

v_call: TRBV5-1
clone_size: .
j_call: TRBJ1-1
d_call: .
cdr3_nt: TGCGCCAGCAGCTTGTCGGTGAACACTGAAGCTTTCTTT
cdr3_aa: CASSLSVNTEAFF

v_call: TRBV19
clone_size: .
j_call: TRBJ1-1
d_call: .
cdr3_nt: TGTGCCAGTAGGCCCGGGACTCACACTGAAGCTTTCTTT
cdr3_aa: CASRPGTHTEAFF

v_call: TRBV5-4
clone_size: .
j_call: TRBJ2-2
d_call: .
cdr3_nt: TGTGCCAGCAGCTGGCCGGAGGGGAACACCGGGGAGCTGTTTTTT
cdr3_aa: CASSWPEGNTGELFF

v_call: TRBV30
clone_size: .
j_call: TRBJ1-5
d_call: TRBD1
cdr3_nt: TGTGCCTGGAGCGCGGGACAGGGGGGTCAGCCCCAGCATTTT
cdr3_aa: CAWSAGQGGQPQHF

v_call: TRBV19
clone_size: .
j_call: TRBJ2-5
d_call: .
cdr3_nt: TGTGCCAGTAGACGGGCCTCCTTCCAAGAGACCCAGTACTTC
cdr3_aa: CASRRASFQETQYF

v_call: TRBV7-9
clone_size: .
j_call: TRBJ2-7
d_call: .
cdr3_nt: TGTGCCAGCAGCTTACTAGCGTCTTACGAGCAGTACTTC
cdr3_aa: CASSLLASYEQYF

v_call: TRBV20-1
clone_size: .
j_call: TRBJ2-7
d_call: .
cdr3_nt: TGCAGTGCTAGAGGCCGCTACGAGCAGTACTTC
cdr3_aa: CSARGRYEQYF

v_call: TRBV30
clone_size: once
j_call: TRBJ2-7
d_call: TRBD2
cdr3_nt: TGTGCCTGGAATAGAGCGGGAGGCTCCTACGAGCAGTACTTC
cdr3_aa: CAWNRAGGSYEQYF

v_call: TRBV5-4
clone_size: .
j_call: TRBJ1-2
d_call: .
cdr3_nt: TGTGCCAGCAGCCCCGCCGGGGGCGGCTACACCTTC
cdr3_aa: CASSPAGGGYTF

v_call: TRBV2
clone_size: once
j_call: TRBJ2-1
d_call: TRBD1
cdr3_nt: TGTGCCAGCAGTTCCGGGACAGGGGCCTACAATGAGCAGTTCTTC
cdr3_aa: CASSSGTGAYNEQFF

v_call: TRBV6-1
clone_size: .
j_call: TRBJ2-7
d_call: TRBD1
cdr3_nt: TGTGCCAGTACAGGGGGCTACGAGCAGTACTTC
cdr3_aa: CASTGGYEQYF

v_call: TRBV6-1
clone_size: once
j_call: TRBJ2-7
d_call: TRBD2
cdr3_nt: TGTGCCAGCAGCCGGGGGGAGCCCTACGAGCAGTACTTC
cdr3_aa: CASSRGEPYEQYF

v_call: TRBV29-1
clone_size: .
j_call: TRBJ2-7
d_call: TRBD1
cdr3_nt: TGCAGCGTTGGACAGGGCCACGAGCAGTACTTC
cdr3_aa: CSVGQGHEQYF

v_call: TRBV4-1
clone_size: .
j_call: TRBJ1-4
d_call: .
cdr3_nt: TGCGCCAGCAGCCAAGGACCGTGGGAAAAACTGTTTTTT
cdr3_aa: CASSQGPWEKLFF

v_call: TRBV11-2
clone_size: .
j_call: TRBJ1-2
d_call: .
cdr3_nt: TGTGCCAGCAGCTTGTCACTCGCCCTCCATGGCTACACCTTC
cdr3_aa: CASSLSLALHGYTF

v_call: TRBV4-2
clone_size: .
j_call: TRBJ2-1
d_call: .
cdr3_nt: TGTGCCAGCAGCCAACCCGCGCATGAGAATGAGCAGTTCTTC
cdr3_aa: CASSQPAHENEQFF

v_call: TRBV5-6
clone_size: .
j_call: TRBJ2-5
d_call: TRBD2
cdr3_nt: TGTGCCAGCAGCTTGGAAGGGACTAGCGGGAGGACAGAGACCCAGTACTTC
cdr3_aa: CASSLEGTSGRTETQYF

v_call: TRBV7-2
clone_size: .
j_call: TRBJ2-1
d_call: TRBD2
cdr3_nt: TGTGCCAGCAGCTTATCCCCGGGAGGGCCCCCCAATGAGCAGTTCTTC
cdr3_aa: CASSLSPGGPPNEQFF

v_call: TRBV4-1
clone_size: .
j_call: TRBJ2-7
d_call: TRBD2
cdr3_nt: TGCGCCAGCAGCCAAGTTCGGGCTAGCGGTACCTACGAGCAGTACTTC
cdr3_aa: CASSQVRASGTYEQYF

v_call: TRBV19
clone_size: .
j_call: TRBJ2-7
d_call: .
cdr3_nt: TGTGCCAGTAGTTTAAAGACGAGGACGGCCCTTTACGAGCAGTACTTC
cdr3_aa: CASSLKTRTALYEQYF

v_call: TRBV23-1
clone_size: .
j_call: TRBJ1-1
d_call: .
cdr3_nt: TGCGCCGAACAAGGACACCGAGTCGGTGAAGCTTTCTTT
cdr3_aa: CAEQGHRVGEAFF

v_call: TRBV4-1
clone_size: .
j_call: TRBJ1-1
d_call: .
cdr3_nt: TGCGCCAGCAGCCAAGACGCCAGGCTGAACACTGAAGCTTTCTTT
cdr3_aa: CASSQDARLNTEAFF